The rows below give T cell receptor beta chains drawn from one sample of a study of blood T cell repertoires in COVID-19. Sequencing was performed with immunoSEQ multiplex PCR; in TCRdb, only in-frame clones are kept and a portion is missing. The table has a few hundred thousand clones, about 86% seen once; the top ten hold approximately 4%. Sample: PBMCs or T cells enriched from blood (not recorded which). Receptors originate from a woman aged 40 to 50 with acute COVID-19. The CDR3 runs from the conserved cysteine through the conserved F or W.

CDR3 protein: CASSYSGQGNYGYTF
J gene: TRBJ1-2
V gene: TRBV6-2/TRBV6-3

CDR3 protein: CATSRGGGYTEAFF
J gene: TRBJ1-1
V gene: TRBV15

CDR3 protein: CASSAVRPGQGSQYF
J gene: TRBJ2-3
V gene: TRBV2

CDR3 protein: CASKEVNNSPLHF
J gene: TRBJ1-6
V gene: TRBV19

CDR3 protein: CASSVDSGTEAFF
J gene: TRBJ1-1
V gene: TRBV9

CDR3 protein: CASSRSGQGEDTQYF
J gene: TRBJ2-3
V gene: TRBV5-1

CDR3 protein: CATSTPRGPNEKLFF
J gene: TRBJ1-4
V gene: TRBV15

CDR3 protein: CASSSVNYGYTF
J gene: TRBJ1-2
V gene: TRBV28

CDR3 protein: CAIGGQTSTDTQYF
J gene: TRBJ2-3
V gene: TRBV10-3

CDR3 protein: CASSKAYERGWDSPLHF
J gene: TRBJ1-6
V gene: TRBV21-1

CDR3 protein: CASSLPDKQPQHF
J gene: TRBJ1-5
V gene: TRBV28

CDR3 protein: CASSSFVAGASTDTQYF
J gene: TRBJ2-3
V gene: TRBV3-1/TRBV3-2

CDR3 protein: CASSFSGRGQETQYF
J gene: TRBJ2-5
V gene: TRBV5-4

CDR3 protein: CASSRQRSTEAFF
J gene: TRBJ1-1
V gene: TRBV6-5